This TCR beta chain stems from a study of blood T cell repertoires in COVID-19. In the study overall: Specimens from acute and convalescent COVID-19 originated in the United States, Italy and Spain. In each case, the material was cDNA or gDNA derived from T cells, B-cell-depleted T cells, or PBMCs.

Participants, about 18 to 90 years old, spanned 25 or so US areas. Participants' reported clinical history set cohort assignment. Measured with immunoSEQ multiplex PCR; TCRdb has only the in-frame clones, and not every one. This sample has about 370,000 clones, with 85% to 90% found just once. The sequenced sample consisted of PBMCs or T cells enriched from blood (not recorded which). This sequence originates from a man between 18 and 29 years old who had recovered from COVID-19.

In DNA, the CDR3 is TGCGGGGTTCGGGAGAACTATGGCTACACCTTC. Translated: CGVRENYGYTF. The V call is TRBV20-1, the J call TRBJ1-2; no clear D. There are 11 residues in the CDR3. Germline-derived CDR1 and CDR2 are DFQATT and SNEGSKA (reference sequence).